This passage covers 23 T cell receptor beta chains from one sample sequenced in a study of shared clonotypes between healthy human individuals. Cells designated naive CD8 were CD45RO-negative and were positively selected for CCR7, with terminally differentiated effector memory CD45RA+ cells excluded. The repertoire was sequenced with immunoSEQ multiplex PCR; TCRdb's copy has only in-frame clones and lacks some. Of about 800,000 clones listed, around 96% are singletons. The source material was naive CD8+ T cells sorted from blood. Receptors originate from a man aged 25-45 years in good health.

This chain uses TRBV7-8 with TRBJ2-7; 14 nucleotides line up with TRBD2. J gave up 6 bases and V 4 bases, and 14 bases lay outside the gene matches. This CDR3 region has 18 residues. The germline V gene has CDR1 SGHVS and CDR2 FQNEAQ. CDR3 loop: CASSSTGTSGRGVGEQYF. The CDR3 nucleotides are TGTGCCAGCAGCTCCACCGGGACTAGCGGGAGAGGCGTCGGCGAGCAGTACTTC.

This chain links TRBV9 with TRBJ2-2, with a possible D match to TRBD2 (6 bases). V was shortened by 1 base and J by 5 bases, with 18 bases between the two germline ends. Germline CDR1 is SGDLS and CDR2 is YYNGEE. The CDR3 has 17 residues. CDR3 bases: TGTGCCAGCAGCGTATCTCCGGGAGAGGGAAGAACCGGGGAGCTGTTTTTT. It encodes CASSVSPGEGRTGELFF.

Only one count was recorded for this clone. The genes are TRBV5-6 and TRBJ2-1, with a possible D match to TRBD2 (6 bases). V lost 0 bases and J lost 4, with 8 bases in between. Germline V gives CDR1 SGHDT, CDR2 YYEEEE. There are 14 residues in the CDR3. This CDR3 reads CASSLAGLYNEQFF. CDR3 nucleotide sequence: TGTGCCAGCAGCTTGGCGGGACTTTACAATGAGCAGTTCTTC.

J is TRBJ2-7 and V is TRBV19; tentative D call: TRBD2 (6 bases). Deletions cut 5 bases from V and 2 bases from J, with 10 bases between. Germline V gene data show CDR1 as LNHDA and CDR2 as SQIVND (reference sequence). The CDR3 is made up of 13 amino acids. CDR3 amino acids: CASSVREAYEQYF. The CDR3 coding sequence is TGTGCCAGTAGTGTCAGGGAGGCCTACGAGCAGTACTTC.

The V and J genes are TRBV7-9 and TRBJ1-2, with 7 bases lining up with TRBD1. The ends lost 1 base at V and 3 bases at J; junction bases unmatched: 8. The CDR3 spans 16 residues. Germline V gene sequence: CDR1 SEHNR, CDR2 FQNEAQ (reference sequence). CDR3 sequence (DNA): TGTGCCAGCAGCTTAGTTCCACGACAGGGTGACTATGGCTACACCTTC. Translated: CASSLVPRQGDYGYTF.

V gene TRBV13 combines with J gene TRBJ2-5, with TRBD2 matching 15 bases. After removal of 3 bases from V and 4 bases from J, the junction contained 9 bases not matched to a gene. Germline CDR1 PRHDT, CDR2 FYEKMQ (reference sequence). This CDR3 has 18 residues. The CDR3: CASSLGLAGGGVSETQYF. CDR3 DNA: TGTGCCAGCAGCTTGGGACTAGCGGGAGGAGGAGTCTCAGAGACCCAGTACTTC. Full variable domain (remainder filled in from reference TRBV13 and TRBJ2-5): AAGVIQSPRHLIKEKRETATLKCYPIPRHDTVYWYQQGPGQDPQFLISFYEKMQSDKGSIPDRFSAQQFSDYHSELNMSSLELGDSALYFCASSLGLAGGGVSETQYFGPGTRLLVL.

The gene calls are TRBV4-1 and TRBJ1-4; no clear D gene. Germline V gene data show CDR1 as MGHRA and CDR2 as YSYEKL. V was cut by 1 base and J by 0 bases, with 6 bases left in between. This CDR3 region has 15 residues. The CDR3 loop reads CASSQGPATNEKLFF. Written as DNA, the CDR3 is TGCGCCAGCAGCCAAGGACCTGCAACTAATGAAAAACTGTTTTTT.

The chain has TRBV27 and TRBJ2-1, with D perhaps matching TRBD2 (6 bases). Per the germline V gene, CDR1 is MNHEY and CDR2 is SMNVEV (reference sequence). CDR3 length: 15 amino acids. The ends were cut back, 8 bases at V and 9 bases at J, with 23 bases in the middle. The CDR3 bases are TGTGCCAGCTGCCGCGCGGGGCCTACGGCCGGTGAGCAGTTCTTC. This translates into CASCRAGPTAGEQFF.

This clone was picked up one time. CDR3 in DNA: TGCGCCAGCACCATAGCGTCCCCCACAGATACGCAGTATTTT. Translating it yields CASTIASPTDTQYF. The chain couples TRBV5-1 to TRBJ2-3; a possible D gene is TRBD2 (5 bases). CDR3 size: 14 residues. Trimming left V 6 bases short and J 2 bases short, with 13 bases between. CDR1 SGHRS and CDR2 YFSETQ come from the germline V gene.

On this clone itself: Other nucleotide sequences from this sample produce the same CDR3. The J gene is TRBJ2-7, the V gene TRBV27; 8 bases are a match to TRBD1. From germline, CDR1 is MNHEY and CDR2 SMNVEV (reference sequence). With 2 bases clipped from V and 4 bases from J, the junction kept 7 bases outside the gene matches. The CDR3 sequence is 15 residues long. CDR3 sequence: CASSLAGQGLYEQYF. The CDR3 coding sequence is TGTGCCAGCAGTTTAGCCGGACAGGGTCTATACGAGCAGTACTTC.

The chain uses TRBV7-2 and TRBJ2-3; no firm D call. V dropped 5 bases and J dropped 1 base, with 10 bases sitting between them. Germline CDR1 reads SGHTA; CDR2 reads FQGNSA. This CDR3 contains 14 residues. The CDR3 loop reads CASSLPTRTDTQYF. The CDR3 DNA reads as TGTGCCAGCAGCCTCCCCACTCGCACAGATACGCAGTATTTT.

The V gene is TRBV27, the J gene TRBJ2-7; D unclear. Germline loops: CDR1 MNHEY, CDR2 SMNVEV (reference sequence). The V end was cut by 2 bases, the J end by 2 bases, with 7 bases between. The CDR3 is 13 amino acids. The DNA of the CDR3 is TGTGCCAGCAGTTTAGGGCCGCCCTACGAGCAGTACTTC. Translated, it gives CASSLGPPYEQYF.

The chain couples TRBV10-2 to TRBJ2-7, with 12 bases that match TRBD2. This CDR3 region has 16 residues. Germline V CDR1 and CDR2: WSHSY, SAAADI. Germline trimming cut 3 bases from V and 6 bases from J; bases unmatched to any gene: 9. CDR3 in DNA: TGCGCCAGCAGTGATCGGCGGTCTAGCGGGAGGGCCGAGCAGTACTTC. Protein sequence: CASSDRRSSGRAEQYF.

This chain joins TRBV15 and TRBJ2-1; D possibly corresponds to TRBD2 (5 bases). Germline V gives CDR1 LNHNV, CDR2 YYDKDF (reference sequence). The V and J ends lost 3 bases and 0 bases respectively, with 9 bases between them. CDR3 length: 15 amino acids. The CDR3 region is CATSRAGDSYNEQFF. The CDR3 coding sequence is TGTGCCACCAGCAGGGCGGGCGACTCCTACAATGAGCAGTTCTTC.

The chain joins TRBV9 to TRBJ2-1; 11 bases match TRBD2. Trimming at V came to 3 bases and at J to 0 bases, leaving 5 bases not matched to a gene. Germline V gives CDR1 SGDLS, CDR2 YYNGEE. This CDR3 is built from 17 residues. The CDR3 DNA follows: TGTGCCAGCAGCGCGCTTACTAGCGGGAGCTCCTACAATGAGCAGTTCTTC. This encodes CASSALTSGSSYNEQFF.

The chain uses TRBV9 and TRBJ2-3; D remains unclear. V lost 4 bases to trimming and J lost 2 bases, with 11 bases between them. In germline, CDR1 is SGDLS, CDR2 YYNGEE. The CDR3 is 14 residues long. The chain's CDR3 is CASSPPGSTDTQYF. The CDR3 DNA reads TGTGCCAGCAGCCCTCCCGGTTCCACAGATACGCAGTATTTT.

This clone was seen a few times. The chain carries TRBV5-1 and TRBJ2-2, with D tentatively TRBD1 (5 bases). The CDR3 is 15 residues long. The V end was cut by 0 bases, the J end by 6 bases, with 12 bases between. CDR1 is SGHRS, CDR2 YFSETQ, per germline. The CDR3, as DNA: TGCGCCAGCAGCTTGGCCGCAGGGAAAGCCGGGGAGCTGTTTTTT. Translation gives CASSLAAGKAGELFF.

V is TRBV5-6 and J is TRBJ2-7; D may correspond to TRBD1 or TRBD2 (5 bases each). From germline, CDR1 is SGHDT and CDR2 YYEEEE. CDR3 size: 14 residues. V was pared by 2 bases and J by 6 bases, with 15 bases between. The CDR3 DNA sequence: TGTGCCAGCAGCTTCCGGGGCGGGTTCCTCGAGCAGTACTTC. This encodes CASSFRGGFLEQYF.

This sequence joins TRBV15 and TRBJ2-1; the D gene is possibly TRBD2 (5 bases). The CDR3 extends over 15 amino acids. Germline V gives CDR1 LNHNV, CDR2 YYDKDF (reference sequence). Deletions cut 8 bases from V and 4 bases from J, with 18 bases between. CDR3 coding DNA: TGTGCCACCTCCAGTAGCGTACATTTGTACAATGAGCAGTTCTTC. Its translation: CATSSSVHLYNEQFF.

The rearrangement links TRBV19 to TRBJ2-3, with no clear D. Trimming cost V 5 bases and J 2 bases, with 8 bases left between them. CDR1 is LNHDA and CDR2 is SQIVND in the germline V gene (reference sequence). CDR3 length: 13 amino acids. The chain's CDR3 is CASSPPYTDTQYF. The CDR3 nucleotides read TGTGCCAGTAGTCCCCCGTACACAGATACGCAGTATTTT.

The chain uses TRBV4-3 and TRBJ2-3; 7 bases align to TRBD1. Germline V gives CDR1 LGHNA, CDR2 YSLEER. V was pared by 0 bases and J by 0 bases, with 6 bases of the junction left unmatched. This CDR3 has 17 amino acids. Written as DNA, the CDR3 is TGCGCCAGCAGCCAAGATCTGACAGGGCTGAGCACAGATACGCAGTATTTT. Translating gives CASSQDLTGLSTDTQYF.

About this clone itself: The sample has other DNA sequences that encode this CDR3 too. The rearrangement links TRBV5-4 to TRBJ2-7; TRBD1 matches 9 bases. Germline V gene data show CDR1 as SGHNT and CDR2 as YYREEE (reference sequence). After removal of 4 bases from V and 0 bases from J, the junction contained 2 bases not matched to a gene. The CDR3 consists of 14 residues. Written as DNA, the CDR3 is TGTGCCAGCAGCCCGGACAGGGGCTCCTACGAGCAGTACTTC. This gives the protein CASSPDRGSYEQYF.

In this sample, this clone turned up once. The chain uses TRBV6-1 and TRBJ2-7, with a weak D call TRBD1 (5 bases). V lost 4 bases and J lost 1, with 17 bases in between. CDR1 MNHNS and CDR2 SASEGT come from the germline V gene. This CDR3 region has 16 residues. Here the CDR3 reads CASSARGQWVSYEQYF. The CDR3 nucleotides read TGTGCCAGCAGTGCCCGCGGACAATGGGTTTCCTACGAGCAGTACTTC.